This TCR beta chain was identified in a study of cytomegalovirus exposure and HLA in healthy donors. Study-level results: In a later analysis, HLA-C alleles had the fewest associated TCRs, DRB1 alleles the most. A further, later analysis showed that HLA-associated TCR beta chains (compared with equally common others) were more clonally expanded.

PCR involved 60 Vbeta and 13 Jbeta primers. TCRdb keeps only in-frame clones here, not all; method: immunoSEQ multiplex PCR. The sample has 75,000 to 100,000 clones; approximately 75% are singletons. This CDR3 contains 15 residues. Trimming took 2 bases from V and 7 from J; bases not matched to a gene: 6. In germline, CDR1 is SEHNR, CDR2 FQNEAQ (reference sequence). About this clone: Antigen: not known.

The rearrangement joins TRBV7-9 to TRBJ2-2; 8 bases fit TRBD2. The sequence derives from a female donor in good health and CMV-seropositive. Sequencing was done on a sample of PBMCs. Written as DNA, the CDR3 is TGTGCCAGCAGCTTAACGGGAGGGCCCGTCGGGGAGCTGTTTTTT. It is translated as CASSLTGGPVGELFF.